This is a list of T cell receptor beta chains from one sample in a study of blood T cell repertoires in COVID-19. Here immunoSEQ multiplex PCR was the method, and the copy in TCRdb shows in-frame clones only, minus some. The table shows 71,000 or so clones, with around 80% occurring only once. Sequences were obtained from peripheral blood. These receptors originate from a man between 45 and 60 years old with acute or convalescent COVID-19. Both conserved end residues are part of each CDR3. D genes are given only for firm matches. Some rows mark clone size as missing; the rest say once, few, many or name a class of expanded clone.

abundance	d_gene	j_gene	v_gene	CDR3aa	CDR3nt
NA	TRBD1	TRBJ2-7	TRBV29-1	CSVEADPGQDYEQYF	TGCAGCGTCGAGGCCGACCCAGGACAGGACTACGAGCAGTACTTC
NA	TRBD1	TRBJ1-1	TRBV29-1	CSVELTGAADDTEAFF	TGCAGCGTTGAACTGACAGGGGCGGCCGACGACACTGAAGCTTTCTTT
NA	NA	TRBJ1-1	TRBV5-4	CASSPLGGTEAFF	TGTGCCAGCAGCCCACTGGGAGGGACTGAAGCTTTCTTT
NA	NA	TRBJ1-1	TRBV30	CAWTTYRDTEAFF	TGTGCCTGGACTACCTATCGAGACACTGAAGCTTTCTTT
few	TRBD2	TRBJ2-7	TRBV5-1	CASGLAGSAEQYF	TGCGCCAGCGGGTTAGCGGGAAGTGCCGAGCAGTACTTC
NA	TRBD1	TRBJ1-1	TRBV24-1	CALRYRGRTEAFF	TGTGCACTGCGGTACAGGGGAAGAACTGAAGCTTTCTTT
NA	NA	TRBJ2-7	TRBV11-1	CASSPYPTGYGYEQYF	TGTGCCAGCAGCCCGTATCCGACAGGTTATGGTTACGAGCAGTACTTC
few	NA	TRBJ1-1	TRBV5-6	CASSLAREAFF	TGTGCCAGCAGCTTGGCGCGTGAAGCTTTCTTT
NA	NA	TRBJ1-2	TRBV24-1	CATSDRAANYGYTF	TGTGCCACCAGTGATAGAGCGGCGAACTATGGCTACACCTTC
NA	TRBD1	TRBJ2-6	TRBV19	CASSRYLLQGSGANVLTF	TGTGCCAGTAGTCGTTACTTACTACAGGGGTCTGGGGCCAACGTCCTGACTTTC
NA	TRBD1	TRBJ1-4	TRBV29-1	CSGQGALGEKLFF	TGCAGCGGTCAGGGGGCGCTGGGTGAAAAACTGTTTTTT
once	TRBD1	TRBJ2-4	TRBV10-3	CAISESVDRGPKNIQYF	TGTGCCATCAGTGAATCCGTGGACAGGGGACCCAAAAACATTCAGTACTTC
NA	NA	TRBJ1-5	TRBV2	CASRWEAFGGQPQHF	TGTGCCAGCAGGTGGGAGGCCTTTGGGGGTCAGCCCCAGCATTTT
NA	TRBD1	TRBJ2-7	TRBV5-1	CASSLGPPGQGSYEQYF	TGCGCCAGCAGCCTTGGACCGCCGGGACAGGGGTCCTACGAGCAGTACTTC